One sample yielded the 12 T cell receptor beta chains listed below, sequenced in a study of response to subunit inactivated influenza vaccine. TCRdb re-called the RT-PCR reads with MiXCR, one entry per CDR3 protein. The sample yields under 550,000 distinct CDR3 sequences, more than 7% seen once. This sample comprised PBMCs from blood, obtained roughly 24 months after vaccination. Source of these receptors: a man aged 45 to 70 who received an inactivated influenza vaccine.

The rearrangement joins TRBV3-1 to TRBJ2-3, with TRBD2 matching 9 bases. This CDR3 is 16 amino acids long. J was trimmed by 5 bases and V by 1 base; bases with no gene match: 7. The germline V gene has CDR1 LGHDT and CDR2 YNNKEL (reference sequence). The CDR3 nucleotides are TGTGCCAGCAGCCAAGCTATTAGCGGGAGCGGAGATACGCAGTATTTT. Protein sequence: CASSQAISGSGDTQYF.

This clonotype came up a few times. The V call is TRBV3-1, the J call TRBJ1-5; 7 bases are shared with TRBD1. Losses at the gene ends were 4 bases for V and 6 bases for J; bases not matched to a gene: 6. Germline loops: CDR1 LGHDT, CDR2 YNNKEL (reference sequence). The CDR3 contains 14 residues. DNA for the CDR3: TGTGCCAGCAGCCTACGGACAGGTAGTCAGCCCCAGCATTTT. It codes for CASSLRTGSQPQHF.

This clonotype has ten or more counts. V is TRBV7-2 and J is TRBJ2-1, with 14 positions matching TRBD2. Germline assignment: CDR1 SGHTA and CDR2 FQGNSA. CDR3 length equals 18 residues. J gave up 10 bases and V 0 bases, and 11 bases lay outside the gene matches. As DNA, the CDR3 is TGTGCCAGCAGCTTAGCGTCGGGACTAGCGGGAGATGGAAGGGAGCAGTTCTTC. The encoded protein is CASSLASGLAGDGREQFF.

This clonotype has only a few counts. CDR3 sequence reads: CSARARADTEAFF. Here the CDR3 DNA reads TGCAGTGCTAGAGCCAGGGCGGACACTGAAGCTTTCTTT. V gene TRBV20-1 combines with J gene TRBJ1-1, with D possibly being TRBD1 (5 bases). This CDR3 contains 13 residues. Trimming took off 1 base at V and 3 bases at J, with 9 bases between the two ends. CDR1 is DFQATT, CDR2 SNEGSKA, per germline (reference sequence).

The table lists this clonotype with a few counts. This chain connects TRBV24-1 to TRBJ1-2; D is ambiguous. V was trimmed by 2 bases and J by 3 bases, leaving 6 bases between them. The CDR3 is made up of 13 amino acids. CDR1 and CDR2 (germline): KGHDR, SFDVKD. In nucleotides, the CDR3 is TGTGCCACCAGTGATTCAGGAGACTATGGCTACACCTTC. Protein sequence: CATSDSGDYGYTF.

This clonotype was counted between two and nine times. J is TRBJ2-7 and V is TRBV4-1; TRBD1 aligns across 8 bases. In germline, CDR1 is MGHRA, CDR2 YSYEKL. CDR3 length: 15 amino acids. Trimming at V came to 2 bases and at J to 2 bases, leaving 5 bases not matched to a gene. The CDR3 loop reads CASSQSDREAYEQYF. The CDR3 DNA reads TGCGCCAGCAGCCAATCGGACAGGGAAGCCTACGAGCAGTACTTC.

This chain links TRBV20-1 with TRBJ2-7; 10 nucleotides match TRBD2. V shed 3 bases, J shed 12 bases, and the junction held 8 bases outside the gene matches. The CDR3 extends over 12 amino acids. Germline V gene sequence: CDR1 DFQATT, CDR2 SNEGSKA (reference sequence). In DNA form, the CDR3 reads TGCAGTGCTAGTCGGAGCGGGGGGGAACCGTACTTC. Residues: CSASRSGGEPYF.

The chain links TRBV18 to TRBJ2-7; no clear D. CDR3 length: 13 residues. CDR1 is KGHSH and CDR2 is LQKENI in the germline V gene. V shed 0 bases and J shed 5 bases, with 8 bases lying between them. The CDR3, as DNA: TGTGCCAGCTCACCACCGGTCGCTAACGAGCAGTACTTC. This translates into CASSPPVANEQYF.

This clonotype was seen at least ten times. The chain uses TRBV2 and TRBJ1-4, with D perhaps matching TRBD1 (5 bases). The CDR3 extends over 16 amino acids. The V gene lost 3 bases and the J gene lost 0 bases, with 11 bases spanning the gap. Per germline, CDR1 SNHLY and CDR2 FYNNEI. The CDR3 loop reads CASSDRTLATNEKLFF. As DNA, the CDR3 is TGTGCCAGCAGTGACCGGACACTTGCAACTAATGAAAAACTGTTTTTT.

The chain employs TRBV11-2 and TRBJ2-3; 8 positions agree with TRBD1. Germline CDR1 SGHAT, CDR2 FQNNGV. The CDR3 extends over 16 amino acids. The junction had 8 bases not matched to a gene; V was cut back by 5 bases and J by 1 base. The CDR3 protein is CASSKNRRGRTDTQYF. The CDR3, as DNA: TGTGCCAGCAGCAAAAACCGCAGGGGGCGCACAGATACGCAGTATTTT. Drawing the rest from reference TRBV11-2 and TRBJ2-3, the complete variable domain is EAGVAQSPRYKIIEKRQSVAFWCNPISGHATLYWYQQILGQGPKLLIQFQNNGVVDDSQLPKDRFSAERLKGVDSTLKIQPAKLEDSAVYLCASSKNRRGRTDTQYFGPGTRLTVL.

This sequence joins TRBV4-3 and TRBJ2-1, with D hard to call. Trimming shortened V by 4 bases and J by 3 bases, and 7 bases separated the two germline ends. Per the germline V gene, CDR1 is LGHNA and CDR2 is YSLEER. The CDR3 is made up of 13 amino acids. The DNA of the CDR3 is TGCGCCAGCAGCCCTATCGGCTACAATGAGCAGTTCTTC. The encoded protein is CASSPIGYNEQFF.

This clonotype was detected ten times or more. The chain has TRBV20-1 and TRBJ2-1; the match to TRBD2 covers 11 bases. V lost 5 bases and J lost 7; bases outside the gene matches: 10. From germline, CDR1 is DFQATT and CDR2 SNEGSKA (reference sequence). This CDR3 region has 15 residues. CDR3 region: CSAHTDLAGGNEQFF. CDR3 sequence (DNA): TGCAGTGCTCACACGGATCTAGCGGGAGGAAATGAGCAGTTCTTC.